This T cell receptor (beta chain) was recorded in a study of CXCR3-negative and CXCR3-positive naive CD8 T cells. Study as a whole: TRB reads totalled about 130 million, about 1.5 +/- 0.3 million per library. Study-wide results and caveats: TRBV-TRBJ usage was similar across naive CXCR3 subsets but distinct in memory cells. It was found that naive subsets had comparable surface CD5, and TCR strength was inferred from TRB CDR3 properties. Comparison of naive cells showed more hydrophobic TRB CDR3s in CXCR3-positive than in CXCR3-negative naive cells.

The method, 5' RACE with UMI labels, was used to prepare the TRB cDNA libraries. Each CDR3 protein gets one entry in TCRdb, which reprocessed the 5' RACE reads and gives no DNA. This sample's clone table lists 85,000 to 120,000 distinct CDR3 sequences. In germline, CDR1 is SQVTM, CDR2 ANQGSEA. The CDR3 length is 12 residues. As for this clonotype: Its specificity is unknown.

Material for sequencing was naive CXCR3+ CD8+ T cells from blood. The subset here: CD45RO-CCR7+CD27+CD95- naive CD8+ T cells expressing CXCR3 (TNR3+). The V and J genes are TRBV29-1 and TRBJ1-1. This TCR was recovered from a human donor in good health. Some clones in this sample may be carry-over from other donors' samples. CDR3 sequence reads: CSVEDGDTEAFF.